This note documents a single TCR beta chain sequence. Assay: immunoSEQ multiplex PCR; the TCRdb copy retains only in-frame clones and omits some. The sample lists roughly 40,000 clones; about 88% were seen once. In germline, CDR1 is LGHNA, CDR2 YNFKEQ. Germline trimming cut 1 base from V and 8 bases from J; bases unmatched to any gene: 8. CDR3 length: 15 residues. These data belong to a study of PD-L1 blockade in urothelial cancer. Turning to the study itself: A median of roughly 150,000 T cells was found in the blood samples.

Time point noted: pretreatment peripheral blood. This clonotype was obtained from a donor aged 40 or over with urothelial cancer. This rearrangement joins TRBV4-2 to TRBJ2-1; 7 bases are shared with TRBD2. Material: PBMCs, obtained around atezolizumab (anti-PD-L1) treatment. The CDR3 region is CASSQVGLDADEQFF. In DNA, the CDR3 is TGTGCCAGCAGCCAAGTCGGACTAGACGCCGATGAGCAGTTCTTC.